The T cell receptor (beta chain) under discussion was sequenced for a study of control samples from healthy donors and cancer patients. Profiled with immunoSEQ multiplex PCR; TCRdb holds only in-frame clones, not every one. The table shows about 160,000 clones, with roughly 94% occurring only once. CDR3 size: 15 residues. The germline V gene has CDR1 SGHAT and CDR2 FQNNGV. Germline trimming cut 3 bases from V and 2 bases from J; bases unmatched to any gene: 6. V usage is TRBV11-2 and J usage is TRBJ2-5; 7 nucleotides line up with TRBD2. The sequence was obtained from a man aged 60-69 years with colorectal cancer. Source material: PBMCs. The DNA of the CDR3 is TGTGCCAGCAGCTTGGGGGGGACCAGTCAAGAGACCCAGTACTTC. This translates into CASSLGGTSQETQYF.